This T cell receptor (beta chain) was identified in a study of blood T cells in healthy people across ages (dated by TCRdb to between 2014 and 2016). About the investigation overall: In model experiments, template switching captured about one uniquely barcoded TCR beta cDNA molecule for every two T cells. Four age groups were formed from the donors: young (average about 17 years), middle-aged (less than 40), aged (around 68) and long-lived (less than 85). The study measured age-related changes in TCR beta repertoire diversity using deep sequencing normalized with unique cDNA molecular identifiers. Donors of different ages were randomly distributed across sequencing lanes to avoid experimental bias. Using the same blood draw, the study looked at two additional independent replicas of 1 million unique cDNA reads for two donors, one aged 18 to 30 and the other aged 80 or older.

This clonotype has just a few counts. This receptor's antigen is unknown. Nothing much larger sits one base from this clone, and base qualities are not available. The study at large found these results: Because donor CMV infection status was unknown, age-related changes in expanded clonotypes were potentially confounded. As age increased, observed TCR beta diversity per million T cells dropped in a roughly linear way, and a significant reduction was already evident by age 40. A strong correlation was found between observed TCR beta diversity and the percentage of naive T cells measured by flow cytometry. Total diversity estimates from one million sequenced T cells were considered lower bounds and underestimates. Since profiling was done on bulk unsorted PBMCs, naive and antigen-experienced compartments could not be conclusively compared. Compared with the aged group, the long-lived group had more naive CD4+ T cells, fewer expanded clones and increased TCR diversity, a pattern suggesting age selection.

The library was prepared using 5' RACE. Sequencing relied on an Illumina HiSeq 2500. A second roughly 6 to 12 cycle PCR used a sample-barcoded 5' primer and a J-beta primer mix. A template-switch 5' adaptor carrying 12 random nucleotides introduced a unique molecular identifier onto each TCR beta cDNA molecule. Each sample yielded at least 2.5 million CDR3-containing paired-end reads. All of the RNA was converted into first-strand cDNA using the Mint cDNA synthesis kit, with a TRBC-specific oligonucleotide serving as the primer. All cDNA was treated with uracil-DNA glycosylase and then went through a first 18-cycle PCR with the universal primers M1SS and BC2_uni_R. The paper's data handling went like this. For normalization, 1 million high-quality reads, each with a distinct molecular identifier, were randomly selected from each sample. Reads sharing molecular identifiers were discarded rather than binned into consensus sequences. CDR3 identification, clonotype clustering and error correction used MiTCR with a Q25 quality threshold and the strictest error-elimination algorithm. A nonparametric unseen species model with Euler transformation was used to estimate a lower bound on total TCR beta diversity. The public sequencing data were trimmed at Q25 with fastp and processed into clonotypes with MiXCR by TCRdb, which kept only in-frame beta chains. CDR3 protein duplicates are merged, each entry listing the most common genes and DNA. For this entry, the V and J calls and clone size follow TCRdb and not the study's own pipeline. Present in this sample are 1.5 million to 2 million distinct CDR3 sequences, 49% of which were seen just once. 2.1% of the sample is in the top ten clones.

The V end gives up 4 bases and the J end 0 bases, leaving 12 bases in the junction not matched to a gene. CDR1 and CDR2 are drawn from the germline V gene (reference sequence): MNHEY, SMNVEV. Including cysteine and phenylalanine, the CDR3 has 20 amino acids. The entry retains the CDR3 DNA only, 60 bases that are in frame from base 1. Donors were about 36 systemically healthy Caucasian individuals from Russia aged roughly 6 to 100 years. Approximately 11 milliliters of peripheral blood were drawn from each donor into EDTA-treated Vacutainer tubes. Ficoll-Paque density-gradient centrifugation was used to isolate PBMCs, with at least 6.5 million obtained per sample. Total RNA was extracted from PBMCs with Trizol reagent, with at least 6 micrograms obtained per sample. For every donor, flow cytometry on a PBMC aliquot measured the percentage of naive CD45RAhigh/CD27high T cells.

The sequencing input was blood. This TCR came from a middle-aged woman in good health. The rearranged chain carries TRBV27 and TRBJ2-1; TRBD2 agrees with 13 junctional bases. The encoded CDR3 is CASSSNRLAGGLSSYNEQFF. The bases are TGTGCCAGCAGTTCCAACAGACTAGCGGGGGGTTTGAGCTCCTACAATGAGCAGTTCTTC.